A selection of T cell receptor beta chains follows, all from one sample in a study of shared clonotypes between healthy human individuals. Clones were read by immunoSEQ multiplex PCR, and TCRdb kept only the in-frame ones, dropping some. Of 980,000 or so clones in the sample, around three quarters were seen once. Material: memory CD4+ T cells sorted from blood. Receptor source: a man younger than 30 in good health. Both conserved end residues are part of each CDR3. A D gene is named only where the DNA matches it firmly. Size values are once, few and many counts, or a class for expanded clones, and some rows have none.

j_gene	d_gene	abundance	v_gene	CDR3nt	CDR3aa
TRBJ2-6	.	many	TRBV7-3	TGTGCCAGCAGCCCGGCCCTCGGGGCTGGGGCCAACGTCCTGACTTTC	CASSPALGAGANVLTF
TRBJ2-3	.	.	TRBV7-2	TGTGCCAGCAGCTTAAAGGGGTCGGGAGATACGCAGTATTTT	CASSLKGSGDTQYF
TRBJ1-3	.	.	TRBV30	TGTGCCTGGAGTGTGGAATTAACCATATATTTT	CAWSVELTIYF
TRBJ1-2	TRBD1	.	TRBV28	TGTGCCAGCAGCTCCGGACAGGGTTCTGGCTACACCTTC	CASSSGQGSGYTF
TRBJ2-1	.	.	TRBV12-1	TGTGCCAGCAGCTTTGTCGCGGGAGCATACAATGAGCAGTTCTTC	CASSFVAGAYNEQFF
TRBJ2-7	TRBD2	.	TRBV5-1	TGCGCCAGCACCTCCGGGGGGACGGGATCCTACGAGCAGTACTTC	CASTSGGTGSYEQYF
TRBJ2-5	.	.	TRBV5-1	TGCGCCAGCAGTCCTGGTGCGGGGGCGGGAGAGACCCAGTACTTC	CASSPGAGAGETQYF
TRBJ1-1	.	.	TRBV4-1	TGCGCCAGCAGCCGCGGACAATCGAACACTGAAGCTTTCTTT	CASSRGQSNTEAFF
TRBJ1-6	TRBD1	once	TRBV28	TGTGCCACCAACAGGGGGCTATATAATTCACCCCTCCACTTT	CATNRGLYNSPLHF
TRBJ2-2	.	.	TRBV2	TGTGCCAGCAGTCAGGGTTACACCGGGGAGCTGTTTTTT	CASSQGYTGELFF
TRBJ2-3	.	.	TRBV11-2	TGTGCCAGCAGCCCAGGAAGGGGGGGGCTAGATACGCAGTATTTT	CASSPGRGGLDTQYF
TRBJ2-7	.	few	TRBV7-8	TGTGCCAGCAGCCCCCGCTTTGTAGCGGTAACCTACGAGCAGTACTTC	CASSPRFVAVTYEQYF
TRBJ1-1	.	.	TRBV30	TGTGCCTGGAGGCGTTACGGAATAGAAGCTTTCTTT	CAWRRYGIEAFF
TRBJ2-7	.	few	TRBV5-1	TGCGCCAGCAGCTCCTCCTTATACGAGCAGTACTTC	CASSSSLYEQYF
TRBJ2-5	.	.	TRBV5-4	TGTGCCAGCAGCTTGGCCGTGGGTGAGGTGGAGACCCAGTACTTC	CASSLAVGEVETQYF
TRBJ2-7	TRBD2	few	TRBV7-2	TGTGCCAGCGCCCGGGAAGGGAGGGCCTCCTACGAGCAGTACTTC	CASAREGRASYEQYF
TRBJ2-1	TRBD2	.	TRBV30	TGTGCCTGGAGTGTAGCCGTAACTAGCGGGGACAATGAGCAGTTCTTC	CAWSVAVTSGDNEQFF
TRBJ2-3	TRBD2	once	TRBV11-1	TGTGCCAGCAGCCGCAGCGGGGGGGAGCGGGCAGATACGCAGTATTTT	CASSRSGGERADTQYF
TRBJ1-5	.	few	TRBV11-2	TGTGCCAGCAGCGATACGAGACATCAGCCCCAGCATTTT	CASSDTRHQPQHF
TRBJ1-1	TRBD1	.	TRBV18	TGTGCCAGCTCACTCGGACAGGGCACTGAAGCTTTCTTT	CASSLGQGTEAFF
TRBJ1-5	.	.	TRBV7-9	TGTGCCAGCAGCCGAAGCCAGGGGAACAGCAATCAGCCCCAGCATTTT	CASSRSQGNSNQPQHF
TRBJ1-6	TRBD1	many	TRBV2	TGTGCCAGCAGGGACAGGCGCGATTCACCCCTCCACTTT	CASRDRRDSPLHF
TRBJ2-2	.	.	TRBV10-3	TGTGCCATCAGTGAATCGAAGGGGGGGAACACCGGGGAGCTGTTTTTT	CAISESKGGNTGELFF
TRBJ1-5	.	.	TRBV6-1	TGTGCCAGCAGTGAAGCACAGAATAGCAATCAGCCCCAGCATTTT	CASSEAQNSNQPQHF
TRBJ1-6	.	.	TRBV9	TGTGCCAGCAGCGTAGAACCCTCCTATAATTCACCCCTCCACTTT	CASSVEPSYNSPLHF
TRBJ1-4	.	.	TRBV30	TGTGCCTGGAGAGGGGTGGAGGGTGAAAAACTGTTTTTT	CAWRGVEGEKLFF
TRBJ2-7	.	once	TRBV6-5	TGTGCCAGCAGTCAGAGTGGGGGGGACATTTACGAGCAGTACTTC	CASSQSGGDIYEQYF
TRBJ1-6	TRBD1	.	TRBV2	TGTGCCAGCAGGTCCCCGGGGACAGGGGATTCACCCCTCCACTTT	CASRSPGTGDSPLHF
TRBJ1-1	TRBD1	.	TRBV4-2	TGTGCCAGCAGCCTTGGACAGGGGGTGAACACTGAAGCTTTCTTT	CASSLGQGVNTEAFF
TRBJ2-3	.	.	TRBV29-1	TGCAGCGTGCCCCAGGGTCTGCCAGATACGCAGTATTTT	CSVPQGLPDTQYF
TRBJ1-2	.	.	TRBV5-6	TGTGCCAGCGGGTCGGCCATCTATGGCTACACCTTC	CASGSAIYGYTF
TRBJ2-3	.	.	TRBV9	TGTGCCAGCAGCGTAGAAGGGGTTGGGGGCACAGATACGCAGTATTTT	CASSVEGVGGTDTQYF
TRBJ1-1	.	once	TRBV7-8	TGTGCCAGCAGCTTGGCGCCTACCATGAACACTGAAGCTTTCTTT	CASSLAPTMNTEAFF
TRBJ1-2	TRBD1	.	TRBV9	TGTGCCATGGGAAAGGGACAGGGAGTTTGGTATGGCTACACCTTC	CAMGKGQGVWYGYTF
TRBJ2-3	TRBD1	few	TRBV2	TGTGCCAGCAGTGAGGGACAGGGGGGCACAGATACGCAGTATTTT	CASSEGQGGTDTQYF
TRBJ2-2	TRBD1	.	TRBV9	TGTGCCAGCAGCGCTCGACAGGGGTGGGAAGGAGCCGGGGAGCTGTTTTTT	CASSARQGWEGAGELFF
TRBJ1-4	.	once	TRBV5-1	TGCGCCAGCAGCCCCGGGACAACAACTAATGAAAAACTGTTTTTT	CASSPGTTTNEKLFF
TRBJ1-6	.	once	TRBV7-3	TGTGCCAGCAGCTTAGGGGCCGGATATAATTCACCCCTCCACTTT	CASSLGAGYNSPLHF
TRBJ2-5	.	.	TRBV21-1	TGTGCCAGCAGCAAAGGGGGACAGGAAGAGACCCAGTACTTC	CASSKGGQEETQYF
TRBJ2-2	TRBD1	.	TRBV28	TGTGCCAGCAGCCGGGGACAGTGGAACACCGGGGAGCTGTTTTTT	CASSRGQWNTGELFF
TRBJ2-2	TRBD2	.	TRBV10-1	TGCGCCAGCAGTGGACTAGCGGGAAACACCGGGGAGCTGTTTTTT	CASSGLAGNTGELFF
TRBJ1-5	.	.	TRBV10-1	TGCGCCAGCAGTAAGGGCAGGTTTGATCAGCCCCAGCATTTT	CASSKGRFDQPQHF
TRBJ1-3	.	.	TRBV7-9	TGTGCCAGCAGCTCCGTGCAGGGGTTCTCTGGAAACACCATATATTTT	CASSSVQGFSGNTIYF
TRBJ1-1	TRBD1	many	TRBV6-1	TGTGCCAGCAGCCGACAGGGGTGGGCTGAAGCTTTCTTT	CASSRQGWAEAFF
TRBJ2-1	TRBD1	once	TRBV5-1	TGCGCCAGCAGCGCGGGACAGGTCTCCTACAATGAGCAGTTCTTC	CASSAGQVSYNEQFF
TRBJ2-3	.	.	TRBV10-1	TGCGCCAGCAGTGTGGGGGCCGGTGGTACGCAGTATTTT	CASSVGAGGTQYF
TRBJ2-1	.	many	TRBV5-6	TGTGCCAGCAGCTTGGCCGTAGGGTCGCAGTTCTTC	CASSLAVGSQFF
TRBJ2-1	TRBD2	.	TRBV30	TGTGCCTGGAGCCGAGCGTGGGGAGCGGGGAGTCTCTACAATGAGCAGTTCTTC	CAWSRAWGAGSLYNEQFF
TRBJ2-1	.	once	TRBV5-1	TGCGCCAGCAGCGGCGGGGACCCGGCGGATGAGCAGTTCTTC	CASSGGDPADEQFF
TRBJ2-1	TRBD1	.	TRBV29-1	TGCAGCGTTGCCCCGGGACAGTACAATGAGCAGTTCTTC	CSVAPGQYNEQFF
TRBJ2-4	TRBD1	.	TRBV19	TGTGCCAGTAGTACAACCGGGACAGGGAACATTCAGTACTTC	CASSTTGTGNIQYF
TRBJ2-7	.	.	TRBV2	TGTGCCAGCAAAATTCGCTCCTACGAGCAGTACTTC	CASKIRSYEQYF
TRBJ1-5	TRBD1	.	TRBV27	TGTGCCAGCAGTTTATCAGGGGACAGGGTTCAGCCCCAGCATTTT	CASSLSGDRVQPQHF
TRBJ1-1	.	.	TRBV21-1	TGTGCCAGCAGCAAAGAGGAAGGGTACAGGGGGCAAGAAGCTTTCTTT	CASSKEEGYRGQEAFF
TRBJ2-3	TRBD1	once	TRBV7-6	TGTGCCAGCAGCTACAGGGGGTTAAGCACAGATACGCAGTATTTT	CASSYRGLSTDTQYF
TRBJ2-5	TRBD1	.	TRBV7-7	TGTGCTAGCAGCGAGGACAGGGTCTCGGCCCAGTACTTC	CASSEDRVSAQYF